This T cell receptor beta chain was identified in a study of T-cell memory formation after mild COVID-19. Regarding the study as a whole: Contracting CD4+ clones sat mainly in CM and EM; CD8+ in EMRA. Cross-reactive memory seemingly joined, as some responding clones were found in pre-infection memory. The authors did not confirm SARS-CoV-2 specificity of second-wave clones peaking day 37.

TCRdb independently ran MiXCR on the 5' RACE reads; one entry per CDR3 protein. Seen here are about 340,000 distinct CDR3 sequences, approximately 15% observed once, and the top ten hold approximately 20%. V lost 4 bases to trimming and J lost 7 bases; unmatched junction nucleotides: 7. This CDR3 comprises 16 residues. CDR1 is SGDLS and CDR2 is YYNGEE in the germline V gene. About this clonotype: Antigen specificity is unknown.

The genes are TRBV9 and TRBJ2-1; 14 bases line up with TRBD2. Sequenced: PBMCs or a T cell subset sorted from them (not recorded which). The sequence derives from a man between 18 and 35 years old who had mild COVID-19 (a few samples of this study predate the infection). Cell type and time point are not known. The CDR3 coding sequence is TGTGCCAGCAGCCTCGGGACTAGCGGGGGAATGAATGAGCAGTTCTTC. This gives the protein CASSLGTSGGMNEQFF.